The table lists the clone carrying this TCR beta chain with a few counts. Its specificity is unknown. This sample was taken from a study of a mutant IDH1 vaccine in newly diagnosed glioma. Time point given: week 35, safety follow-up. One vaccine dose held 300 ug of mutant IDH1 20-mer peptide and came with topical imiquimod. The germline CDR1 and CDR2 sequences are SGHTA and FQGNSA. The germline V and J ends were trimmed by 2 bases and 0 bases, with 8 bases remaining between them. The CDR3 totals 14 residues. TCRdb's copy holds only in-frame clones and misses some; the assay was immunoSEQ multiplex PCR. The sample carries roughly 60,000 clones, roughly four fifths recorded once.

The chain combines TRBV7-2 with TRBJ2-7; TRBD1 is a possible D gene (6 bases). The clonotype originates from a man aged 35 to 55 with glioma. The sequenced sample was PBMCs, obtained from a glioma patient whose treatment included an IDH1 peptide vaccine. The CDR3 nucleotides read TGTGCCAGCAGCTTAAAGGACAGCTCCTACGAGCAGTACTTC. Translation gives CASSLKDSSYEQYF.